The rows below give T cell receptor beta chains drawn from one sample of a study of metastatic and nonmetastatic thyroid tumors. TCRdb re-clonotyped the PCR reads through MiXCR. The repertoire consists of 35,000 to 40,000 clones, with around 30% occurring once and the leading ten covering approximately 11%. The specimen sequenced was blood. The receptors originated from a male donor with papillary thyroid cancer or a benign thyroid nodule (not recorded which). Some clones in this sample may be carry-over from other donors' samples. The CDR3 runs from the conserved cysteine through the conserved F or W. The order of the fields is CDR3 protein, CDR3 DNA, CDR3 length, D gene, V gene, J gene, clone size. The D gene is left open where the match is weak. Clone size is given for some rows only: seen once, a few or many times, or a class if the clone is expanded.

CDR3: CASSFYTTGELFF
DNA: TGTGCCAGCAGCTTCTACACCACCGGGGAGCTGTTTTTT
length: 13
D: NA
V: TRBV7-9
J: TRBJ2-2
size: NA

CDR3: CASSLGLSGNTIYF
DNA: TGTGCCAGCAGTTTAGGACTAAGTGGAAACACCATATATTTT
length: 14
D: NA
V: TRBV28
J: TRBJ1-3
size: few

CDR3: CASSVRPGGVYGYTF
DNA: TGTGCCAGCAGCGTACGACCAGGAGGAGTCTATGGCTACACCTTC
length: 15
D: NA
V: TRBV9
J: TRBJ1-2
size: NA

CDR3: CASRLAGGATEGQFF
DNA: TGTGCCAGCAGGTTAGCGGGAGGGGCTACGGAAGGGCAGTTCTTC
length: 15
D: TRBD2
V: TRBV2
J: TRBJ2-1
size: medium-sized

CDR3: CASSYYNNEKLFF
DNA: TGCGCCAGCAGTTACTACAATAATGAAAAACTGTTTTTT
length: 13
D: NA
V: TRBV5-1
J: TRBJ1-4
size: NA

CDR3: CASSLGAALESAGYTF
DNA: TGCGCCAGCAGCTTGGGGGCAGCCCTTGAGTCCGCTGGCTACACCTTC
length: 16
D: NA
V: TRBV5-1
J: TRBJ1-2
size: few

CDR3: CASRLRVLQVYGYTF
DNA: TGTGCCAGCAGGTTGCGGGTCCTTCAGGTCTATGGCTACACCTTC
length: 15
D: NA
V: TRBV6-4
J: TRBJ1-2
size: NA

CDR3: CASRWDRNSGNTIYF
DNA: TGTGCCAGCAGGTGGGACAGGAACTCTGGAAACACCATATATTTT
length: 15
D: TRBD1
V: TRBV28
J: TRBJ1-3
size: many

CDR3: CASSPRTGWNEQFF
DNA: TGTGCCAGCTCACCAAGGACAGGGTGGAATGAGCAGTTCTTC
length: 14
D: TRBD1
V: TRBV18
J: TRBJ2-1
size: NA

CDR3: CASIRSCTSGTYEQYF
DNA: TGTGCCAGCATTCGATCCTGTACTAGCGGGACCTACGAGCAGTACTTC
length: 16
D: TRBD2
V: TRBV27
J: TRBJ2-7
size: NA

CDR3: CASSEAQGAEAFF
DNA: TGTGCCAGCAGTGAAGCACAGGGAGCTGAAGCTTTCTTT
length: 13
D: NA
V: TRBV6-1
J: TRBJ1-1
size: medium-sized

CDR3: CASSVEGHSTDTQYF
DNA: TGTGCCAGCAGCGTAGAGGGACATAGCACAGATACGCAGTATTTT
length: 15
D: NA
V: TRBV9
J: TRBJ2-3
size: NA

CDR3: CSAAVGGLDYNEQFF
DNA: TGCAGTGCTGCCGTAGGAGGATTGGATTACAATGAGCAGTTCTTC
length: 15
D: NA
V: TRBV20-1
J: TRBJ2-1
size: medium-sized

CDR3: CASRNVDRASYEQYF
DNA: TGTGCCAGCAGAAATGTGGACAGGGCATCCTACGAGCAGTACTTC
length: 15
D: TRBD1
V: TRBV5-6
J: TRBJ2-7
size: many

CDR3: CASSFSSGFAFF
DNA: TGTGCCAGCAGCTTCAGTTCAGGGTTCGCTTTCTTT
length: 12
D: NA
V: TRBV11-2
J: TRBJ1-1
size: many

CDR3: CASSVGTGLQPQHF
DNA: TGTGCCAGCAGTGTGGGGACAGGCCTTCAGCCCCAGCATTTT
length: 14
D: TRBD1
V: TRBV25-1
J: TRBJ1-5
size: many

CDR3: CASSLGGGNEQFF
DNA: TGTGCCAGCAGTTTAGGGGGGGGCAATGAGCAGTTCTTC
length: 13
D: TRBD2
V: TRBV28
J: TRBJ2-1
size: many

CDR3: CASSELGGDTEAFF
DNA: TGTGCCAGCAGTGAACTGGGTGGCGACACTGAAGCTTTCTTT
length: 14
D: NA
V: TRBV6-1
J: TRBJ1-1
size: NA

CDR3: CASSPIGGGYEQYF
DNA: TGTGCCAGCAGTCCTATCGGCGGGGGCTACGAGCAGTACTTC
length: 14
D: TRBD2
V: TRBV28
J: TRBJ2-7
size: few

CDR3: CASSSISGSGADTQYF
DNA: TGTGCCAGCAGTTCGATTAGCGGGAGTGGGGCAGATACGCAGTATTTT
length: 16
D: TRBD2
V: TRBV28
J: TRBJ2-3
size: NA

CDR3: CASSLSLPSAQYF
DNA: TGTGCCAGCAGTTTATCGCTCCCTTCTGCGCAGTATTTT
length: 13
D: NA
V: TRBV27
J: TRBJ2-3
size: many

CDR3: CSASLFEAGREEQFF
DNA: TGCAGTGCTAGTCTTTTCGAGGCGGGAAGGGAGGAGCAGTTCTTC
length: 15
D: NA
V: TRBV20-1
J: TRBJ2-1
size: medium-sized

CDR3: CASSHDIPQGGGELFF
DNA: TGCGCCAGCAGCCATGATATCCCTCAGGGCGGCGGGGAGCTGTTTTTT
length: 16
D: NA
V: TRBV4-3
J: TRBJ2-2
size: NA

CDR3: CASSLVYGTNYEQYF
DNA: TGTGCCAGCAGCTTGGTGTACGGGACAAACTACGAGCAGTACTTC
length: 15
D: NA
V: TRBV5-5
J: TRBJ2-7
size: NA

CDR3: CASSLAGREREQYF
DNA: TGTGCCAGCAGCTTAGCGGGGCGGGAAAGGGAGCAGTACTTC
length: 14
D: NA
V: TRBV7-8
J: TRBJ2-7
size: NA

CDR3: CASSPRVSQETQYF
DNA: TGTGCCAGCTCACCACGGGTCAGCCAAGAGACCCAGTACTTC
length: 14
D: NA
V: TRBV18
J: TRBJ2-5
size: NA

CDR3: CSGRTGFVVNTQYF
DNA: TGCAGCGGCCGCACAGGGTTCGTGGTAAATACGCAGTATTTT
length: 14
D: NA
V: TRBV29-1
J: TRBJ2-3
size: many

CDR3: CASSRGQTLNTEAFF
DNA: TGTGCCAGCAGCCGCGGCCAGACCCTGAACACTGAAGCTTTCTTT
length: 15
D: NA
V: TRBV7-6
J: TRBJ1-1
size: NA

CDR3: CASSRPKPTATDNEQFF
DNA: TGTGCCAGCAGCCGACCCAAACCGACAGCCACAGACAATGAGCAGTTCTTC
length: 17
D: NA
V: TRBV11-2
J: TRBJ2-1
size: NA

CDR3: CASSSVESYNEQFF
DNA: TGCGCCAGCAGCTCGGTGGAGTCCTACAATGAGCAGTTCTTC
length: 14
D: NA
V: TRBV5-1
J: TRBJ2-1
size: medium-sized

CDR3: CASSLNAEAFF
DNA: TGTGCCAGCAGTTTAAACGCTGAAGCTTTCTTT
length: 11
D: NA
V: TRBV12-3/TRBV12-4
J: TRBJ1-1
size: few

CDR3: CASSITWIRGYTF
DNA: TGTGCCAGCAGTATAACCTGGATACGCGGCTACACCTTC
length: 13
D: NA
V: TRBV2
J: TRBJ1-2
size: many

CDR3: CASSDWGGSFIYEQFF
DNA: TGTGCCAGCAGTGATTGGGGCGGGAGTTTTATTTATGAGCAGTTCTTC
length: 16
D: TRBD2
V: TRBV6-1
J: TRBJ2-1
size: NA

CDR3: CASSIVTGTGQSYTF
DNA: TGTGCCAGTAGTATTGTCACCGGAACAGGACAGTCCTACACCTTC
length: 15
D: NA
V: TRBV19
J: TRBJ1-2
size: NA

CDR3: CASSSGAFNEKLFF
DNA: TGTGCCAGCAGTTCAGGGGCTTTTAATGAAAAACTGTTTTTT
length: 14
D: NA
V: TRBV6-5
J: TRBJ1-4
size: few

CDR3: CASSQADNSPLHF
DNA: TGTGCCAGCAGCCAAGCAGATAATTCACCCCTCCACTTT
length: 13
D: NA
V: TRBV4-2
J: TRBJ1-6
size: NA

CDR3: CASSVEGTSGTQYF
DNA: TGTGCCAGCAGCGTAGAGGGGACTTCCGGGACCCAGTACTTC
length: 14
D: NA
V: TRBV9
J: TRBJ2-5
size: many

CDR3: CASTHGQGWDTEAFF
DNA: TGTGCCAGCACCCACGGACAGGGATGGGACACTGAAGCTTTCTTT
length: 15
D: TRBD1
V: TRBV11-2
J: TRBJ1-1
size: NA

CDR3: CASRVGPEMGPQYF
DNA: TGTGCCAGCAGAGTGGGACCTGAAATGGGGCCCCAGTACTTC
length: 14
D: NA
V: TRBV6-1
J: TRBJ2-5
size: NA